Following are 14 T cell receptor beta chains from one sample sequenced in a study of T cell responses to AZD1222 COVID-19 vaccine. Generated by immunoSEQ multiplex PCR, the TCRdb table keeps only in-frame clones and is missing some. The table shows about 140,000 clones, with more than 70% occurring only once. The source was peripheral blood, collected on day 0 of AZD1222 vaccination. The receptors originated from an adult in good health.

This clone was counted between two and nine times. The chain carries TRBV7-9 and TRBJ1-2; possibly TRBD1 for D (5 bases). The CDR3 extends over 13 amino acids. V was shortened by 3 bases and J by 6 bases, with 11 bases between the two germline ends. Germline CDR1 reads SEHNR; CDR2 reads FQNEAQ (reference sequence). The DNA for the CDR3 is TGTGCCAGCAGCTTCACAGGTGGGGATGGCTACACCTTC. Encoded protein: CASSFTGGDGYTF.

The CDR3 DNA sequence: TGCGCCAGCAGCCTGCCCAGTGGGCGAGACAATGAGCAGTTCTTC. It is translated as CASSLPSGRDNEQFF. The gene calls are TRBV5-1 and TRBJ2-1, with no clear D. The V and J ends lost 4 bases and 5 bases respectively, with 16 bases between them. Germline V gene data show CDR1 as SGHRS and CDR2 as YFSETQ. This CDR3 is 15 amino acids long.

V and J are TRBV7-9 and TRBJ2-3; 9 bases agree with TRBD1. Germline V gene lookup returns CDR1 SEHNR and CDR2 FQNEAQ (reference sequence). The CDR3 totals 16 residues. The J segment lost 0 bases and the V segment lost 5 bases, leaving 6 bases of the junction unmatched. The CDR3 reads CASSPPGTGSTDTQYF. CDR3 coding DNA: TGTGCCAGCAGCCCTCCTGGGACAGGGAGCACAGATACGCAGTATTTT.

This clone occurred once. This chain joins TRBV27 and TRBJ1-5, with a possible D match to TRBD1 (5 bases). The CDR3 has 16 residues. Deletions cut 4 bases from V and 1 base from J, with 14 bases between. Per the germline V gene, CDR1 is MNHEY and CDR2 is SMNVEV (reference sequence). The CDR3 coding sequence is TGTGCCAGCAGTTCCACGGGGCAGGGCAGCAATCAGCCCCAGCATTTT. It codes for CASSSTGQGSNQPQHF.

This chain joins TRBV27 and TRBJ1-5; D gene uncertain. The CDR3 spans 14 residues. Germline loops: CDR1 MNHEY, CDR2 SMNVEV (reference sequence). Trimming took 2 bases from V and 4 from J, leaving 9 bases between them. In DNA, the CDR3 is TGTGCCAGCAGTTTAGGGGTTGGGAATCAGCCCCAGCATTTT. It encodes CASSLGVGNQPQHF.

The chain couples TRBV7-2 to TRBJ1-2, with 9 nucleotides matching TRBD1. Germline CDR1 is SGHTA and CDR2 is FQGNSA. CDR3 length equals 13 residues. V lost 5 bases, J lost 8 bases, and 6 bases stayed unmatched. In DNA, the CDR3 is TGTGCCAGCAGCCGGGGGACAGGGTCCGGCTACACCTTC. Translation: CASSRGTGSGYTF.

The gene calls are TRBV28 and TRBJ1-4, with TRBD1 matching 9 bases. This CDR3 comprises 18 residues. Germline V CDR1 and CDR2: MDHEN, SYDVKM. The trim removed 5 bases at V and 5 bases at J, leaving 15 bases unmatched. Written as DNA, the CDR3 is TGTGCCAGCAGTCTCGGCCACTACAGGGGGCTGAGCAATGAAAAACTGTTTTTT. Protein: CASSLGHYRGLSNEKLFF.

This clone was counted only a few times. This chain uses TRBV2 with TRBJ2-7; TRBD2 matches 9 bases. Germline trimming cut 4 bases from V and 0 bases from J; bases unmatched to any gene: 7. CDR1 SNHLY and CDR2 FYNNEI come from the germline V gene. This CDR3 comprises 16 residues. The DNA for the CDR3 is TGTGCCAGCAGTGTTGAAGCTAGCGGGATCTCCTACGAGCAGTACTTC. Translation gives CASSVEASGISYEQYF.

V gene TRBV7-9 combines with J gene TRBJ1-2, with D perhaps matching TRBD1 (5 bases). CDR3 size: 18 residues. The V and J ends lost 5 bases and 5 bases respectively, with 27 bases between them. Germline V gives CDR1 SEHNR, CDR2 FQNEAQ (reference sequence). CDR3 region: CASSKMTRESRAQYGYTF. CDR3 DNA sequence: TGTGCCAGCAGCAAGATGACCAGGGAAAGTCGGGCTCAATATGGCTACACCTTC.

The V gene is TRBV3-1 (or the pseudogene TRBV3-2), the J gene TRBJ2-2; tentative D call: TRBD1 (5 bases). This CDR3 comprises 14 residues. The V gene's germline CDR1 is LGHDT and CDR2 YNNKEL (reference sequence). V was shortened by 1 base and J by 7 bases, with 10 bases between the two germline ends. Here the CDR3 reads CASSQGGVDGELFF. DNA for the CDR3: TGTGCCAGCAGCCAAGGGGGCGTGGACGGGGAGCTGTTTTTT.

This clone was recorded once. The chain links TRBV4-1 to TRBJ2-2; D is possibly TRBD1 (6 bases). The CDR3 consists of 13 residues. V lost 5 bases, J lost 6 bases, and 10 bases lay in between. Germline V gene data show CDR1 as MGHRA and CDR2 as YSYEKL. The CDR3 here is CASSRGGPGELFF. CDR3 nucleotide sequence: TGCGCCAGCAGCAGAGGGGGACCCGGGGAGCTGTTTTTT.

The chain employs TRBV6-6 and TRBJ1-1; D call uncertain. The CDR3 is 15 residues long. Trimming pared 6 bases from V and 1 base from J, leaving 15 bases between. In germline, CDR1 is MNHNY, CDR2 SVGAGI (reference sequence). CDR3 DNA: TGTGCCAGCAGCTCCCAACAAAAATCGAACACTGAAGCTTTCTTT. Protein product: CASSSQQKSNTEAFF.

J is TRBJ2-1 and V is TRBV11-2, with 8 bases that match TRBD1. The J segment lost 3 bases and the V segment lost 5 bases, leaving 9 bases of the junction unmatched. Per the germline V gene, CDR1 is SGHAT and CDR2 is FQNNGV. The CDR3 is 16 amino acids. The CDR3 reads CASSQGAEASYNEQFF. CDR3 bases: TGTGCCAGCAGCCAGGGGGCGGAGGCTAGCTACAATGAGCAGTTCTTC.

The chain links TRBV7-2 to TRBJ2-7, with a possible D match to TRBD2 (5 bases). CDR1 and CDR2 from the germline V gene are SGHTA and FQGNSA. V lost 4 bases, J lost 2 bases, and 15 bases lay in between. CDR3 size: 15 residues. This CDR3 is CASSSSGVRPYEQYF. CDR3 nucleotides: TGTGCCAGCAGCTCCAGCGGCGTTCGGCCCTACGAGCAGTACTTC. The complete variable domain, with remaining parts taken from reference TRBV7-2 and TRBJ2-7, reads GAGVSQSPSNKVTEKGKDVELRCDPISGHTALYWYRQSLGQGLEFLIYFQGNSAPDKSGLPSDRFSAERTGGSVSTLTIQRTQQEDSAVYLCASSSSGVRPYEQYFGPGTRLTVT.